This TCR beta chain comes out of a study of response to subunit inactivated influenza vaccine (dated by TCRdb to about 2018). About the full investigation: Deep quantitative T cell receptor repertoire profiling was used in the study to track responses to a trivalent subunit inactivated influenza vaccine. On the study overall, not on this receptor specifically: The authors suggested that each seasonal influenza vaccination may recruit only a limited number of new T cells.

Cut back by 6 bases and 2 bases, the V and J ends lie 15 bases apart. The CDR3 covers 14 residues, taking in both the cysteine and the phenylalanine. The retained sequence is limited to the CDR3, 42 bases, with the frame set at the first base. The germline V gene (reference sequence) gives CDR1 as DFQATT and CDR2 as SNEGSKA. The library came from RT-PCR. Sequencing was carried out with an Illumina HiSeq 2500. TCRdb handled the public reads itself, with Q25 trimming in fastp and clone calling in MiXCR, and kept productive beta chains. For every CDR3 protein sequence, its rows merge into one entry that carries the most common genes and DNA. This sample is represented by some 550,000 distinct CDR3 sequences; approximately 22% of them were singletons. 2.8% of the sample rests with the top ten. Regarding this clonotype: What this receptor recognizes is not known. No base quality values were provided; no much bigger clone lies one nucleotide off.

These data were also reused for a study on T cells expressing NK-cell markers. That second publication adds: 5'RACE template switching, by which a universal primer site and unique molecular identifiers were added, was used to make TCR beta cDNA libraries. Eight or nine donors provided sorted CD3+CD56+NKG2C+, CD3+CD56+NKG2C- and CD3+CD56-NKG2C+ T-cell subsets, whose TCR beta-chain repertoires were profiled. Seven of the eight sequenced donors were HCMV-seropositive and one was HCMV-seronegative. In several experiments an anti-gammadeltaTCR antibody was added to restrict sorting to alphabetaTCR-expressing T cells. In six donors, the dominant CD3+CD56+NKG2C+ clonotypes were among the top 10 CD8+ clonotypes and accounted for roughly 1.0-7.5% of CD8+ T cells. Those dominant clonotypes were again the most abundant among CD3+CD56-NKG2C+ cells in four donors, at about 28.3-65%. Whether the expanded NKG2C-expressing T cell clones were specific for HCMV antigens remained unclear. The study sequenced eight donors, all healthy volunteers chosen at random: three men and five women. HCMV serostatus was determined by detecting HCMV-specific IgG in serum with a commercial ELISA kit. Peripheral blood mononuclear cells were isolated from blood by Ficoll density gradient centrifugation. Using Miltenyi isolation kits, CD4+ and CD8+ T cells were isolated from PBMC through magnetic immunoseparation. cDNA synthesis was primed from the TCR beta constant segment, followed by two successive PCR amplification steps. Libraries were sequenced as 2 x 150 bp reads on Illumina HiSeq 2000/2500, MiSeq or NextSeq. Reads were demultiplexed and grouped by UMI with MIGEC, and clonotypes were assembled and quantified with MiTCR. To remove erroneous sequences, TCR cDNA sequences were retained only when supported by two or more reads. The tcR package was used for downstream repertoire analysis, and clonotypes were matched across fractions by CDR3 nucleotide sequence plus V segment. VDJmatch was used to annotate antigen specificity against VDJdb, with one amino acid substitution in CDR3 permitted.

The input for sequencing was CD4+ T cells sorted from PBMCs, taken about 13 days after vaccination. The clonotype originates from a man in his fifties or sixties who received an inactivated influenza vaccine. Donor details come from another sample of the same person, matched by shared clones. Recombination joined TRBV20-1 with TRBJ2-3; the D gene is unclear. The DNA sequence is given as TGCAGTGCCCTTACGTCCTGGGACACAGATACGCAGTATTTT. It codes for CSALTSWDTDTQYF.